Shown below are 30 T cell receptor beta chains from a single sample sequenced in a study of PD-1 blockade in classical Hodgkin lymphoma. Here immunoSEQ multiplex PCR was the method, and the copy in TCRdb shows in-frame clones only, minus some. The data show almost 95,000 clones, 75% to 85% seen once. As for time point: cycle 4 day 1 (C4D1), after about 6 weeks of nivolumab. Every one of the patients relapsed after autologous stem cell transplantation (brentuximab vedotin exposure was variable). The source was peripheral blood mononuclear cells (PBMCs), collected before the fourth cycle of nivolumab. These TCRs come from a human donor with classical Hodgkin lymphoma.

The rearrangement uses TRBV6-5 and TRBJ1-4; maybe TRBD1 (5 bases). Germline V CDR1 and CDR2: MNHEY, SVGAGI. Trimming stripped 6 bases from V and 3 bases from J, with 14 bases between. The CDR3 contains 15 residues. In DNA form, the CDR3 reads TGTGCCAGCAGACTATCCGGGACGGCTAATGAAAAACTGTTTTTT. Translating gives CASRLSGTANEKLFF.

The rearrangement joins TRBV11-2 to TRBJ2-3; the match to TRBD1 covers 9 bases. Germline CDR1 SGHAT, CDR2 FQNNGV. With V trimmed by 3 bases and J by 4 bases, 11 bases remained unmatched. The CDR3 runs 17 residues. This chain's CDR3 is CASSLRPRDRVADTQYF. CDR3 bases: TGTGCCAGCAGCTTGAGGCCACGGGACAGGGTCGCAGATACGCAGTATTTT.

The V and J genes are TRBV7-6 and TRBJ1-5; D gene ambiguous. This CDR3 contains 13 residues. Germline lookup yields CDR1 SGHVS and CDR2 FNYEAQ. The V gene lost 3 bases and the J gene lost 0 bases, with 3 bases spanning the gap. The CDR3 DNA follows: TGTGCCAGCAGCTTCGGTAGCAATCAGCCCCAGCATTTT. It yields the protein CASSFGSNQPQHF.

The CDR3 nucleotides read TGTGCCATCAGTGAGTCGAACCTGGCCCAGTACTTC. Translating gives CAISESNLAQYF. V is TRBV10-3 and J is TRBJ2-5; no definite D call. The germline V gene encodes CDR1 ENHRY and CDR2 SYGVKD. The CDR3 covers 12 residues. V was clipped by 0 bases and J by 9 bases, with 8 bases between them.

The CDR3, as DNA: TGTGCCACGCGGCGGACTGCCACGGGGCCTGGAAACACCATATATTTT. Translated, it gives CATRRTATGPGNTIYF. The V gene is TRBV4-2, the J gene TRBJ1-3, with D perhaps matching TRBD1 (5 bases). CDR1 and CDR2 from the germline V gene are LGHNA and YNFKEQ. V was clipped by 10 bases and J by 2 bases, with 21 bases between them. This CDR3 comprises 16 residues.

V and J are TRBV5-6 and TRBJ2-2, with 7 nucleotides matching TRBD2. The J segment lost 5 bases and the V segment lost 4 bases, leaving 8 bases of the junction unmatched. The CDR3 contains 15 residues. Germline values: CDR1 SGHDT, CDR2 YYEEEE. For the CDR3, the DNA is TGTGCCAGCAGCCCGGGGAGGGCTCAGACCGGGGAGCTGTTTTTT. This codes for CASSPGRAQTGELFF. The whole variable domain, filled in from reference TRBV5-6 and TRBJ2-2, reads DAGVTQSPTHLIKTRGQQVTLRCSPKSGHDTVSWYQQALGQGPQFIFQYYEEEERQRGNFPDRFSGHQFPNYSSELNVNALLLGDSALYLCASSPGRAQTGELFFGEGSRLTVL.

This chain joins TRBV30 and TRBJ2-5, with D perhaps TRBD1 or TRBD2 (5 bases each). From germline, CDR1 is GTSNPN and CDR2 SVGIG (reference sequence). V was trimmed by 0 bases and J by 4 bases, leaving 9 bases between them. The CDR3 is 13 residues long. The CDR3 DNA reads as TGTGCCTGGAGTGTTAATGGGGGAGAGACCCAGTACTTC. Translation: CAWSVNGGETQYF.

The chain employs TRBV5-1 and TRBJ2-1, with 11 bases that match TRBD2. The CDR3 is 16 amino acids. The junction had 2 bases not matched to a gene; V was cut back by 1 base and J by 2 bases. Germline loops: CDR1 SGHRS, CDR2 YFSETQ. This chain's CDR3 is CASSLSTSGTYNEQFF. The CDR3 DNA reads as TGCGCCAGCAGCTTGTCGACTAGCGGGACCTACAATGAGCAGTTCTTC.

The genes are TRBV10-3 and TRBJ2-2, with D hard to call. CDR3 length equals 15 residues. Trimming removed 6 bases from V and 4 bases from J, with 15 bases in between. Germline V gene data show CDR1 as ENHRY and CDR2 as SYGVKD. The CDR3 region is CAISNLGSGTGELFF. DNA of the CDR3: TGTGCCATCAGCAACCTCGGGTCGGGCACCGGGGAGCTGTTTTTT.

This clone was detected only once. This rearrangement joins TRBV19 to TRBJ2-7; D call uncertain. V was pared by 3 bases and J by 6 bases, with 12 bases between. The CDR3 is 13 amino acids. The germline V gene has CDR1 LNHDA and CDR2 SQIVND (reference sequence). In DNA form, the CDR3 reads TGTGCCAGTAGTATTTCGAGCATCGGCGAGCAGTACTTC. Protein sequence: CASSISSIGEQYF.

The chain is built from TRBV21-1 and TRBJ2-7; the table's D call, TRBD1, has no DNA check behind it. TRBV21-1 has pseudogene status. This CDR3 spans 14 amino acids. CDR3 sequence: CASSSAGAPYEQYF. CDR3 in DNA: TGTGCCAGCAGCAGCGCAGGGGCCCCCTACGAGCAGTACTTC.

This chain links TRBV19 with TRBJ1-1; no clear D gene. The ends were cut back, 1 base at V and 1 base at J, with 7 bases in the middle. The germline V gene has CDR1 LNHDA and CDR2 SQIVND (reference sequence). This CDR3 contains 14 residues. The CDR3 DNA reads as TGTGCCAGTAGTATAGCCGGAGGGAACACTGAAGCTTTCTTT. This codes for CASSIAGGNTEAFF.

The chain uses TRBV7-2 and TRBJ1-5; D may be TRBD1 (5 bases). Per germline, CDR1 SGHTA and CDR2 FQGNSA. CDR3 length: 15 residues. The V gene lost 5 bases and the J gene lost 1 base, with 12 bases spanning the gap. This chain's CDR3 is CASSQGSGSNQPQHF. The CDR3 DNA follows: TGTGCCAGCAGCCAGGGCTCGGGGAGCAATCAGCCCCAGCATTTT.

The V call is TRBV11-3, the J call TRBJ2-7, with D possibly TRBD1 on 7 matching bases. Looked up from germline, CDR1 is SGHNT and CDR2 is YENEEA. There are 15 residues in the CDR3. V dropped 0 bases and J dropped 3 bases, with 12 bases sitting between them. CDR3 DNA sequence: TGTGCCAGCAGCTTAGATCGGGGGACAGACTACGAGCAGTACTTC. Its protein is CASSLDRGTDYEQYF.

The J gene is TRBJ2-7, the V gene TRBV10-3; D is possibly TRBD2 (5 bases). From germline, CDR1 is ENHRY and CDR2 SYGVKD. Trimming stripped 6 bases from V and 0 bases from J, with 9 bases between. CDR3 length: 13 residues. CDR3 in amino acids: CAIRPDYSYEQYF. CDR3 bases: TGTGCCATCAGACCCGACTACTCCTACGAGCAGTACTTC.

The rearrangement links TRBV6-5 to TRBJ1-1; no clear D. The germline gives CDR1 MNHEY, CDR2 SVGAGI. V gave up 3 bases and J gave up 10 bases, with 9 bases separating them. The CDR3 consists of 11 residues. CDR3 residues: CASSYFGVAFF. The CDR3, as DNA: TGTGCCAGCAGTTATTTTGGGGTAGCTTTCTTT.

This clone was found a few times. The rearrangement uses TRBV4-3 and TRBJ1-1, with unresolved D. V lost 1 base and J 0 bases, leaving 9 bases between the germline ends. Germline values: CDR1 LGHNA, CDR2 YSLEER. This CDR3 comprises 15 residues. DNA for the CDR3: TGCGCCAGCAGCCAAGTGCGCGTTATGAACACTGAAGCTTTCTTT. It specifies CASSQVRVMNTEAFF.

The rearrangement joins TRBV5-1 to TRBJ2-1; D is unresolved. V lost 2 bases to trimming and J lost 0 bases, with 12 bases between them. The germline CDR1 and CDR2 sequences are SGHRS and YFSETQ. The CDR3 runs to 16 residues. The CDR3 DNA reads TGCGCCAGCAGCTTAAACGGCGGAACCTCCTACAATGAGCAGTTCTTC. Translation gives CASSLNGGTSYNEQFF. The variable domain in full, completed from reference TRBV5-1 and TRBJ2-1, reads KAGVTQTPRYLIKTRGQQVTLSCSPISGHRSVSWYQQTPGQGLQFLFEYFSETQRNKGNFPGRFSGRQFSNSRSEMNVSTLELGDSALYLCASSLNGGTSYNEQFFGPGTRLTVL.

This chain connects TRBV19 to TRBJ2-1; D is perhaps TRBD2 (6 bases). The CDR3 covers 14 residues. Germline V gene data show CDR1 as LNHDA and CDR2 as SQIVND (reference sequence). V was pared by 3 bases and J by 4 bases, with 10 bases between. The DNA for the CDR3 is TGTGCCAGTAGTATCCCCGGGACTTACAATGAGCAGTTCTTC. Its translation is CASSIPGTYNEQFF.

The chain couples TRBV5-6 to TRBJ2-5; the D gene could be TRBD1 or TRBD2 (5 bases each). V was trimmed by 4 bases and J by 5 bases, leaving 12 bases between them. The CDR3 spans 13 residues. Germline assignment: CDR1 SGHDT and CDR2 YYEEEE. CDR3 DNA sequence: TGTGCCAGCAGCAACGAGAGGGGTGAGACCCAGTACTTC. It specifies CASSNERGETQYF.

This clone was detected a few times. The rearrangement uses TRBV5-1 and TRBJ1-1; the D gene is possibly TRBD1 (6 bases). This CDR3 contains 17 residues. Trimming removed 1 base at V and 7 bases at J, with 23 bases between. CDR1 is SGHRS and CDR2 is YFSETQ in the germline V gene. This CDR3 reads CASSLIGGGEGWSEAFF. The DNA for the CDR3 is TGCGCCAGCAGCTTGATAGGAGGGGGTGAGGGTTGGAGTGAAGCTTTCTTT.

The chain has TRBV19 and TRBJ2-2; 11 bases line up with TRBD2. The trim removed 5 bases at V and 4 bases at J, leaving 9 bases unmatched. CDR1 and CDR2 (germline): LNHDA, SQIVND (reference sequence). CDR3 length equals 17 residues. CDR3: CASSPVAGGPTTGELFF. For the CDR3, the DNA is TGTGCCAGTAGTCCCGTAGCGGGAGGGCCTACCACCGGGGAGCTGTTTTTT. Combining the CDR3 with reference TRBV19 and TRBJ2-2 gives the whole variable domain DGGITQSPKYLFRKEGQNVTLSCEQNLNHDAMYWYRQDPGQGLRLIYYSQIVNDFQKGDIAEGYSVSREKKESFPLTVTSAQKNPTAFYLCASSPVAGGPTTGELFFGEGSRLTVL.

V usage is TRBV2 and J usage is TRBJ2-7; 7 positions match TRBD1. The CDR3 consists of 13 residues. Trimming took 6 bases from V and 6 from J; bases not matched to a gene: 8. Germline V gene sequence: CDR1 SNHLY, CDR2 FYNNEI. The CDR3 region is CASRDRTWGEQYF. For the CDR3, the DNA is TGTGCCAGCAGGGACAGGACGTGGGGCGAGCAGTACTTC.

This clone was seen a handful of times. V is TRBV30 and J is TRBJ1-1, with 8 bases fitting TRBD1. V lost 4 bases and J lost 5; bases outside the gene matches: 12. This CDR3 comprises 15 residues. The germline CDR1 and CDR2 sequences are GTSNPN and SVGIG (reference sequence). The CDR3, as DNA: TGTGCCTGGATCTCGGCAGGGGGCGCTGTTACTGAAGCTTTCTTT. This gives the protein CAWISAGGAVTEAFF.

The chain is built from TRBV9 and TRBJ2-1; 9 bases map to TRBD2. Losses at the gene ends were 4 bases for V and 3 bases for J; bases not matched to a gene: 5. From germline, CDR1 is SGDLS and CDR2 YYNGEE. The CDR3 is 15 amino acids. CDR3 in DNA: TGTGCCAGCAGCTCCCGACTAGCGGACTACAATGAGCAGTTCTTC. Its protein is CASSSRLADYNEQFF.

The chain combines TRBV27 with TRBJ2-3; D unresolved. The V gene's germline CDR1 is MNHEY and CDR2 SMNVEV (reference sequence). This CDR3 contains 14 residues. Trimming took off 0 bases at V and 3 bases at J, with 7 bases between the two ends. The CDR3 DNA reads TGTGCCAGCAGTTTATCCCGCCGGACAGATACGCAGTATTTT. Amino acids: CASSLSRRTDTQYF.

The chain couples TRBV19 to TRBJ1-1, with D possibly TRBD1 on 5 matching bases. Germline values: CDR1 LNHDA, CDR2 SQIVND (reference sequence). The V end lost 5 bases, the J end lost 5 bases, and 15 bases lay between the germline ends. The CDR3 length is 14 residues. The CDR3 sequence is CASSHRGVETEAFF. CDR3 bases: TGTGCCAGTAGTCATCGAGGGGTTGAGACTGAAGCTTTCTTT. The entire variable domain, with the rest obtained from reference TRBV19 and TRBJ1-1, is as follows: DGGITQSPKYLFRKEGQNVTLSCEQNLNHDAMYWYRQDPGQGLRLIYYSQIVNDFQKGDIAEGYSVSREKKESFPLTVTSAQKNPTAFYLCASSHRGVETEAFFGQGTRLTVV.

V and J are TRBV7-9 and TRBJ1-1, with D unclear. V was shortened by 2 bases and J by 3 bases, with 13 bases between the two germline ends. Germline CDR1 reads SEHNR; CDR2 reads FQNEAQ (reference sequence). The CDR3 is 15 residues long. Here the CDR3 DNA reads TGTGCCAGCAGCTTAATGACGCCCGAGGACACTGAAGCTTTCTTT. This encodes CASSLMTPEDTEAFF.

The chain combines TRBV7-3 with TRBJ2-2; the D gene is possibly TRBD1 (5 bases). The CDR3 length is 15 residues. Trimming stripped 6 bases from V and 0 bases from J, with 11 bases between. Germline values: CDR1 SGHTA, CDR2 FQGTGA. CDR3 in DNA: TGTGCCAGCAGGCCAGCGACAGCGAACACCGGGGAGCTGTTTTTT. It is translated as CASRPATANTGELFF.

In this sample, this clone turned up a few times. The V and J genes are TRBV19 and TRBJ1-4; D unclear. The CDR3 extends over 12 amino acids. The V gene's germline CDR1 is LNHDA and CDR2 SQIVND (reference sequence). V lost 6 bases and J 5 bases, leaving 7 bases between the germline ends. In nucleotides, the CDR3 is TGTGCCAGTAGCCCCAGGAATGAAAAACTGTTTTTT. It encodes CASSPRNEKLFF.